A selection of T cell receptor beta chains follows, all from one sample in a study of blood T cell repertoires in COVID-19. Produced via immunoSEQ multiplex PCR; TCRdb's table is partial and in-frame only. The table shows about 220,000 clones, with roughly 84% occurring only once. Sequenced material: peripheral blood. The receptors shown here come from a man in his forties or fifties who had recovered from COVID-19. The CDR3 runs from the conserved cysteine through the conserved F or W. D genes are given only for firm matches. Not every row has a clone size; where given, it reads once, few, many or a size class.

v_gene,abundance,d_gene,j_gene,CDR3nt,CDR3aa
TRBV18,NA,TRBD1,TRBJ2-7,TGTGCCAGCTCACCACAAAAGAACAGGGGTTACGAGCAGTACTTC,CASSPQKNRGYEQYF
TRBV10-3,once,TRBD1,TRBJ1-1,TGTGCCATCAGTCGAGGCGACAGGGTCACTGAAGCTTTCTTT,CAISRGDRVTEAFF
TRBV7-2,NA,TRBD2,TRBJ2-7,TGTGCCAGCAGCCATACTAGCGGGCCCTACGAGCAGTACTTC,CASSHTSGPYEQYF
TRBV7-9,NA,TRBD1,TRBJ2-5,TGTGCCAGCAGCCCCCGGGACAGGAAAATACAAGAGACCCAGTACTTC,CASSPRDRKIQETQYF
TRBV19,NA,NA,TRBJ1-1,TGTGCCAGTAGACGAGTGAACACTGAAGCTTTCTTT,CASRRVNTEAFF
TRBV28,NA,NA,TRBJ1-6,TGTGCCAGCAGTTTGTGGGGAGACTATAATTCACCCCTCCACTTT,CASSLWGDYNSPLHF
TRBV6-5,few,TRBD1,TRBJ1-5,TGTGCCAGCAGCAGGGGGCTGGGCAATCAGCCCCAGCATTTT,CASSRGLGNQPQHF
TRBV5-6,NA,TRBD1,TRBJ2-7,TGTGCCAGCAGCTTGGGGACAGGGGGCACGAAGCAGTACTTC,CASSLGTGGTKQYF
TRBV4-2,NA,TRBD1,TRBJ2-7,TGTGCCAGCAGCCAAGATATAGACAGGGGCATCTACGAGCAGTACTTC,CASSQDIDRGIYEQYF
TRBV18,NA,TRBD2,TRBJ2-1,TGTGCCAGCTCACCAGTTTCAGGACTAGCCTACAATGAGCAGTTCTTC,CASSPVSGLAYNEQFF
TRBV21-1,NA,NA,TRBJ2-7,TGTGCCAGCGGGCAGGGGGGTAACGAGCAGTACTTC,CASGQGGNEQYF
TRBV5-1,NA,NA,TRBJ1-6,TGCGCCAGCAGCTTGAGACAGGATAATTCACCCCTCCACTTT,CASSLRQDNSPLHF
TRBV5-1,NA,TRBD2,TRBJ2-1,TGCGCCAGCAGCTTTCAGACTAGCAGCAATGAGCAGTTCTTC,CASSFQTSSNEQFF
TRBV5-1,NA,TRBD2,TRBJ2-7,TGCGCCAGCAGCTTGGAGGCGGGAGCTTCCTACGAGCAGTACTTC,CASSLEAGASYEQYF
TRBV15,NA,NA,TRBJ2-7,TGTGCCACCAGCAGAGAAATTCAGTACGAGCAGTACTTC,CATSREIQYEQYF
TRBV29-1,NA,TRBD1,TRBJ1-1,TGCAGCGTCGCATGGACAGGGGGCGGACCGGGCACTGAAGCTTTCTTT,CSVAWTGGGPGTEAFF
TRBV9,NA,TRBD1,TRBJ1-1,TGTGCCAGCAGCGTCTTCCGGACAGGGGGTAACACTGAAGCTTTCTTT,CASSVFRTGGNTEAFF
TRBV27,NA,TRBD2,TRBJ2-1,TGTGCCAGCAGTACGCAAGCGGGAGGATCGAATGAGCAGTTCTTC,CASSTQAGGSNEQFF
TRBV27,NA,NA,TRBJ2-7,TGTGCCAGCAGTCCCAGGGGCGGGAGTTACCCCTACGAGCAGTACTTC,CASSPRGGSYPYEQYF
TRBV28,few,TRBD1,TRBJ2-7,TGTGCCAGCACCGGACAGGGCCACGAGCAGTACTTC,CASTGQGHEQYF
TRBV5-1,few,NA,TRBJ2-5,TGCGCCAGCAGCTACGGGGAGACCCAGTACTTC,CASSYGETQYF
TRBV10-3,NA,TRBD1,TRBJ2-1,TGTGCCATCAGTGCGGGACAGGGTCTCAATGAGCAGTTCTTC,CAISAGQGLNEQFF
TRBV10-2,NA,NA,TRBJ1-6,TGCGCCAGCAGTGAGAGACAGTCCGTTTCACCCCTCCACTTT,CASSERQSVSPLHF
TRBV7-8,NA,NA,TRBJ2-7,TGTGCCAGCAGCCTTAGCTCCTACGAGCAGTACTTC,CASSLSSYEQYF
TRBV28,NA,TRBD1,TRBJ2-2,TGTGCCAGCAGTTTGGGGTGGGGGACAGGGTTTGCCACCGGGGAGCTGTTTTTT,CASSLGWGTGFATGELFF
TRBV28,NA,NA,TRBJ2-6,TGTGCCAGCAGTATCGGGAGCTCTGGGGCCAACGTCCTGACTTTC,CASSIGSSGANVLTF
TRBV3-1/TRBV3-2,NA,NA,TRBJ2-5,TGTGCCAGCAGCCAAGGGGTCGGGGAGACCCAGTACTTC,CASSQGVGETQYF
TRBV28,once,NA,TRBJ1-3,TGTGCCAGCAGTTTATGGAACGGACTGGGCTCTGGAAACACCATATATTTT,CASSLWNGLGSGNTIYF
TRBV18,NA,NA,TRBJ2-1,TGTGCCAGCTCACCTGGCTTGGTCAATGAGCAGTTCTTC,CASSPGLVNEQFF
TRBV6-5,NA,TRBD1,TRBJ1-4,TGTGCCAGCATGAGACAGGGGAACTATGAAAAACTGTTTTTT,CASMRQGNYEKLFF
TRBV28,NA,TRBD1,TRBJ2-2,TGTGCCAGCCTTCCCGGGACAGTGAACACCGGGGAGCTGTTTTTT,CASLPGTVNTGELFF
TRBV19,NA,NA,TRBJ2-7,TGTGCCAGTAGTATCAGCGGGCCGCGGGACGAGCAGTACTTC,CASSISGPRDEQYF
TRBV5-1,NA,NA,TRBJ2-7,TGCGCCAGCAGCTTGGAAGGCAGGGTTTATGACGAGCAGTACTTC,CASSLEGRVYDEQYF
TRBV6-6,NA,NA,TRBJ2-7,TGTGCCAGCAGTTTTGGGGCTAGAGGCTACGAGCAGTACTTC,CASSFGARGYEQYF
TRBV28,NA,NA,TRBJ1-4,TGTGCCAGCAGTTCCCTATTGTGGGGCGATGAAAAACTGTTTTTT,CASSSLLWGDEKLFF
TRBV19,NA,TRBD1,TRBJ2-7,TGTGCCAGTAGACCGGGACAGGACCCCTACGAGCAGTACTTC,CASRPGQDPYEQYF
TRBV14,NA,TRBD2,TRBJ2-5,TGTGCCAGCAGCCGAGGACTAGCGGGAAAAGTGGTAGAGACCCAGTACTTC,CASSRGLAGKVVETQYF
TRBV7-9,NA,TRBD2,TRBJ2-7,TGTGCCAGCAGCCGCATCGGACTAGCGGGCTACGAGCAGTACTTC,CASSRIGLAGYEQYF
TRBV4-2,NA,NA,TRBJ1-2,TGTGCCAGCAGCCAAGACCCCAGTTCTAACTATGGCTACACCTTC,CASSQDPSSNYGYTF
TRBV5-6,NA,NA,TRBJ2-3,TGTGCCAGCAGCTTGCCGGCAGGTCGCACAGATACGCAGTATTTT,CASSLPAGRTDTQYF
TRBV7-2,NA,TRBD1,TRBJ2-7,TGTGCCAGCAGCATTAACAGGGGAAGGTACGAGCAGTACTTC,CASSINRGRYEQYF
TRBV28,NA,NA,TRBJ2-5,TGTGCCAGCAGACAGTATTCACCGGCAGAGACCCAGTACTTC,CASRQYSPAETQYF
TRBV30,NA,NA,TRBJ2-7,TGTGCCTGGAGTACACCTCTCAGGAACTCCTACGAGCAGTACTTC,CAWSTPLRNSYEQYF
TRBV29-1,NA,TRBD2,TRBJ2-7,TGCAGCGTTGGACTAGCGGCGAACTCCTACGAGCAGTACTTC,CSVGLAANSYEQYF
TRBV27,NA,NA,TRBJ2-7,TGTGCCAGCAGTCGGGCAGGGGACGCTTACGAGCAGTACTTC,CASSRAGDAYEQYF
TRBV28,NA,TRBD2,TRBJ2-1,TGTGCCAGCAGCCGTACTAGCGGGAGGAACAATGAGCAGTTCTTC,CASSRTSGRNNEQFF
TRBV2,NA,NA,TRBJ2-1,TGTGCCAGCAGTGAGAGTCTTTACTACAATGAGCAGTTCTTC,CASSESLYYNEQFF
TRBV4-1,NA,NA,TRBJ2-4,TGCGCCAGCAGCCAAGATCTGGGGGGGCTAGCCAAAAACATTCAGTACTTC,CASSQDLGGLAKNIQYF
TRBV24-1,NA,NA,TRBJ2-1,TGTGCCACCAGGTCTAACAGGGTCAATGAGCAGTTCTTC,CATRSNRVNEQFF